The next 10 T cell receptor beta chains were all read from a single sample in a study of OX40 agonist ivuxolimab in advanced cancers. The table came from immunoSEQ multiplex PCR; TCRdb's copy has only in-frame clones and leaves some out. The data hold 60,000 or so clones, with roughly 80% observed a single time. The sample here was CD4+ or CD8+ T cells sorted from blood, taken in a trial of the OX40 agonist ivuxolimab. The origin of the receptors is an adult with an advanced solid tumor such as melanoma, head and neck, liver or kidney cancer.

The chain recombines TRBV15 with TRBJ1-1; D gene uncertain. This CDR3 is built from 13 residues. Trimming removed 0 bases from V and 6 bases from J, with 8 bases in between. Germline CDR1 LNHNV, CDR2 YYDKDF (reference sequence). The DNA of the CDR3 is TGTGCCACCAGCAGAGACGTATCGGCTGAAGCTTTCTTT. It translates to CATSRDVSAEAFF.

The chain couples TRBV27 to TRBJ2-3; maybe TRBD1 (6 bases). Germline V gene lookup returns CDR1 MNHEY and CDR2 SMNVEV (reference sequence). The CDR3 sequence is 15 residues long. V was trimmed by 2 bases and J by 2 bases, leaving 11 bases between them. This CDR3 is CASSLTGPITDTQYF. For the CDR3, the DNA is TGTGCCAGCAGTTTAACAGGGCCAATCACAGATACGCAGTATTTT.

The V gene is TRBV2, the J gene TRBJ2-1, with 7 bases lining up with TRBD2. Germline values: CDR1 SNHLY, CDR2 FYNNEI. CDR3 size: 23 residues. The junction had 31 bases not matched to a gene; V was cut back by 4 bases and J by 4 bases. CDR3 in amino acids: CASSGDPGTTLPYPSSTYNEQFF. Written as DNA, the CDR3 is TGTGCCAGCAGTGGGGATCCCGGGACTACCCTACCCTACCCTAGTTCGACATACAATGAGCAGTTCTTC.

This clone turned up a few times. This chain connects TRBV29-1 to TRBJ1-1; D is ambiguous. V was trimmed by 4 bases and J by 0 bases, leaving 12 bases between them. The CDR3 has 14 amino acids. CDR1 and CDR2 from the germline V gene are SQVTM and ANQGSEA. Written as DNA, the CDR3 is TGCAGCGTTGGGAGGACCCAGCTGAACACTGAAGCTTTCTTT. Translating gives CSVGRTQLNTEAFF. Complete variable domain (other parts from reference TRBV29-1 and TRBJ1-1): SAVISQKPSRDICQRGTSLTIQCQVDSQVTMMFWYRQQPGQSLTLIATANQGSEATYESGFVIDKFPISRPNLTFSTLTVSNMSPEDSSIYLCSVGRTQLNTEAFFGQGTRLTVV.

The rearrangement links TRBV18 to TRBJ2-4, with D possibly matching TRBD2 (6 bases). The CDR3 has 12 amino acids. CDR1 is KGHSH, CDR2 LQKENI, per germline. V was cut by 4 bases and J by 10 bases, with 11 bases left in between. The CDR3 region is CASSLEEGIQYF. DNA of the CDR3: TGTGCCAGCTCACTAGAGGAGGGAATTCAGTACTTC.

This clone was recorded once. The CDR3 here is CAWDNGNTIYF. CDR3 nucleotide sequence: TGTGCCTGGGATAATGGAAACACCATATATTTT. The rearrangement uses TRBV30 and TRBJ1-3; D call uncertain. Trimming pared 5 bases from V and 3 bases from J, leaving 5 bases between. The CDR3 extends over 11 amino acids. The germline gives CDR1 GTSNPN, CDR2 SVGIG (reference sequence).

This clone is deemed medium-sized (0.01 to 0.1%). The V gene is TRBV9, the J gene TRBJ2-2; D remains ambiguous. Germline CDR1 is SGDLS and CDR2 is YYNGEE. The length of the CDR3 is 15 residues. V lost 0 bases, J lost 0 bases, and 6 bases lay in between. Here the CDR3 DNA reads TGTGCCAGCAGCGTAGGCACGACGAACACCGGGGAGCTGTTTTTT. Its translation is CASSVGTTNTGELFF.

The chain has TRBV27 and TRBJ2-4, with 10 bases matching TRBD2. Trimming cost V 5 bases and J 6 bases; bases outside gene matches: 4. The germline CDR1 and CDR2 sequences are MNHEY and SMNVEV (reference sequence). The CDR3 loop spans 14 amino acids. The CDR3 DNA reads TGTGCCAGCAGTCTAGCGGGAGTAGCAAACATTCAGTACTTC. It encodes CASSLAGVANIQYF.

This clone was seen only a few times. The chain employs TRBV5-1 and TRBJ1-1; possibly TRBD1 for D (6 bases). V was shortened by 4 bases and J by 3 bases, with 10 bases between the two germline ends. The CDR3 runs to 13 residues. Germline V gene lookup returns CDR1 SGHRS and CDR2 YFSETQ. CDR3 loop: CASSLGQDTEAFF. DNA for the CDR3: TGCGCCAGCAGCCTGGGACAAGACACTGAAGCTTTCTTT.

This chain uses TRBV6-6 with TRBJ2-7, with a weak D call TRBD1 (7 bases). The CDR3 contains 14 residues. Trimming took off 6 bases at V and 6 bases at J, with 18 bases between the two ends. In germline, CDR1 is MNHNY, CDR2 SVGAGI (reference sequence). DNA for the CDR3: TGTGCCAGCAGCTACCAGGGGGGATTGGTCGAGCAGTACTTC. Translating it yields CASSYQGGLVEQYF.